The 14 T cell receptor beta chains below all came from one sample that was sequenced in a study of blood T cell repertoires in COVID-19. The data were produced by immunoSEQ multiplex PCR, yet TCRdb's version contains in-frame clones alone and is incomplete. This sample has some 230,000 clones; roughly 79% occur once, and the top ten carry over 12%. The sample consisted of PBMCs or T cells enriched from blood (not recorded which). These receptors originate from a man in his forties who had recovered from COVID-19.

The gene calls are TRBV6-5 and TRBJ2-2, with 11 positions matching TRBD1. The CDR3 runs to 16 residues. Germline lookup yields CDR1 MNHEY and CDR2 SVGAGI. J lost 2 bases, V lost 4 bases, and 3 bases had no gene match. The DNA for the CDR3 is TGTGCCAGCAGTTTAGGGACAGGGGGAAACACCGGGGAGCTGTTTTTT. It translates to CASSLGTGGNTGELFF.

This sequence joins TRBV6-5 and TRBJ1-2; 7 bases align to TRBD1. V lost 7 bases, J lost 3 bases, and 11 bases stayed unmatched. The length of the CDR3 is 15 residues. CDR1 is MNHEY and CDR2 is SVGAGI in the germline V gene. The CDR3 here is CASIRNRGGYYGYTF. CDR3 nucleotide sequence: TGTGCCAGCATCAGAAACAGGGGTGGTTACTATGGCTACACCTTC.

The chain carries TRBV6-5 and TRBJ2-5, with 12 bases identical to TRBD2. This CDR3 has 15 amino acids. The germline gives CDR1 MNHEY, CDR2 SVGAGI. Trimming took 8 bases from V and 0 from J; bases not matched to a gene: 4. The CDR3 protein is CASLAGGANQETQYF. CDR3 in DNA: TGTGCCAGCCTAGCGGGAGGGGCGAACCAAGAGACCCAGTACTTC.

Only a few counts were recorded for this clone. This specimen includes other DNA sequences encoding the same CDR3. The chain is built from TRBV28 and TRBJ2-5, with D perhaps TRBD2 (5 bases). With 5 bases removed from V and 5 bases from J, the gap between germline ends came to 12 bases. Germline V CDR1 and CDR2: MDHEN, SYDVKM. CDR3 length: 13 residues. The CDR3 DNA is TGTGCCAGCAGTCCCCCGGGAAGGGAGACCCAGTACTTC. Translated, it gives CASSPPGRETQYF.

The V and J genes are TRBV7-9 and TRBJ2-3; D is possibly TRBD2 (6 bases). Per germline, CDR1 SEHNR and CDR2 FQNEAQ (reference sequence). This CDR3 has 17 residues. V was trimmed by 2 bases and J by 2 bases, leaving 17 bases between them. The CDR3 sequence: CASSLRGGWNDTDTQYF. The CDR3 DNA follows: TGTGCCAGCAGCTTACGTGGGGGGTGGAACGACACAGATACGCAGTATTTT.

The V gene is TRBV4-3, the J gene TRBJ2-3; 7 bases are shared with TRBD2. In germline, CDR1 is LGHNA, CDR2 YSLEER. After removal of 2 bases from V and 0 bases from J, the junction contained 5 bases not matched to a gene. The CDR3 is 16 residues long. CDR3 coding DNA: TGCGCCAGCAGCCAACTGAGCGGGGCTAGCACAGATACGCAGTATTTT. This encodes CASSQLSGASTDTQYF.

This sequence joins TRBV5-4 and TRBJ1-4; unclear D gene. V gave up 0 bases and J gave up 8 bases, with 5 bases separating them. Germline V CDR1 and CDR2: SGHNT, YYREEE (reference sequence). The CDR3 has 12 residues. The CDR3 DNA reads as TGTGCCAGCAGCTTGGACGGGGAAAAACTGTTTTTT. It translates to CASSLDGEKLFF.

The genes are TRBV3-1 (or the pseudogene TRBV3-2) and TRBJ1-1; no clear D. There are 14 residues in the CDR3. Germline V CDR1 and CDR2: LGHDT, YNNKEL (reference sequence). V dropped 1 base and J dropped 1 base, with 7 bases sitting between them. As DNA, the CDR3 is TGTGCCAGCAGCCAAGTCCTAGGGAACACTGAAGCTTTCTTT. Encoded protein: CASSQVLGNTEAFF.

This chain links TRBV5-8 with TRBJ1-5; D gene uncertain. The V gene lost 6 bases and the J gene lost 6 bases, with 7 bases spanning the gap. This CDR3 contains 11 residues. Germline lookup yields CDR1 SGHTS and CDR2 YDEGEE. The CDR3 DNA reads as TGTGCCAGCAACCTAGGTCAGCCCCAGCATTTT. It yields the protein CASNLGQPQHF.

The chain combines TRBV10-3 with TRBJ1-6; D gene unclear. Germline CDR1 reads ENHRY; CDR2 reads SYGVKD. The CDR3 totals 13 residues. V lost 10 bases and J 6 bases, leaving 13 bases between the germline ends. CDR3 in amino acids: CATNTGSNSPLHF. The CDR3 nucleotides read TGTGCCACAAACACGGGTAGTAATTCACCCCTCCACTTT.

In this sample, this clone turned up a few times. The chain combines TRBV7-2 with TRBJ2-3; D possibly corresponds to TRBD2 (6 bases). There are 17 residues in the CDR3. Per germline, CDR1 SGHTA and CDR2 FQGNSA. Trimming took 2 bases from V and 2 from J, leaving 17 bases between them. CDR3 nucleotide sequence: TGTGCCAGCAGCTTACTGGCTGCGCGGGGATACACAGATACGCAGTATTTT. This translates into CASSLLAARGYTDTQYF.

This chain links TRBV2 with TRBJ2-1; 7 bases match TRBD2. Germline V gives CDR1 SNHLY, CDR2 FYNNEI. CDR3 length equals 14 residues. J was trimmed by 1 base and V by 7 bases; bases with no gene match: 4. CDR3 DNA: TGTGCCAGCACCGGGGGGTGGTCCTACAATGAGCAGTTCTTC. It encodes CASTGGWSYNEQFF.

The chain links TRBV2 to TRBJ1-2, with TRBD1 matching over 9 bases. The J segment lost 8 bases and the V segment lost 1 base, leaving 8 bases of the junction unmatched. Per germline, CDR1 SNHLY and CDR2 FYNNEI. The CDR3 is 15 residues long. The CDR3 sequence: CASSEGLGQGRGYTF. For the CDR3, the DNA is TGTGCCAGCAGTGAAGGATTGGGACAGGGAAGAGGCTACACCTTC.

The CDR3 DNA follows: TGTGCCAGCAGTGAGAGCGGGAGGGCAGGTGAGCAGTTCTTC. Its protein product is CASSESGRAGEQFF. This chain connects TRBV6-4 to TRBJ2-1; 10 bases map to TRBD2. V lost 3 bases to trimming and J lost 9 bases; unmatched junction nucleotides: 5. Germline CDR1 is MRHNA and CDR2 is SNTAGT. The CDR3 runs 14 residues.